Listed below are T cell receptor beta chains from one sample, sequenced in a study of spatial heterogeneity in lung cancer. TCRdb analysed the 5' RACE reads with MiXCR anew, one entry per CDR3 protein. This table has thousands of distinct CDR3 sequences, 14% appearing once. The specimen comprised lung tumor tissue, sampled at surgery. These receptors were obtained from a male donor with early-stage non-small cell lung cancer. Each CDR3 is given with its conserved first and last residue.

V	J	CDR3
TRBV29-1	TRBJ2-1	CSVLTAYNEQFF
TRBV7-6	TRBJ2-3	CASSVLAGALTDTQYF
TRBV5-6	TRBJ1-5	CASTRAGSGNQPQHF
TRBV5-1	TRBJ2-1	CASSPPGGTSGRNEQFF
TRBV4-1	TRBJ1-4	CASSQGDRGIVEKLFF
TRBV29-1	TRBJ2-1	CSGEGTNYNEQFF
TRBV5-1	TRBJ2-2	CASSKAGNTGELFF
TRBV28	TRBJ2-3	CASSLRQVPTSTDTQYF
TRBV18	TRBJ2-5	CASSPPGGRQETQYF
TRBV20-1	TRBJ1-1	CSARTEKNTEAFF
TRBV11-3	TRBJ2-2	CASSPAVDGSGELFF